Here is one T cell receptor (beta chain) with its context. The CDR3 totals 14 residues. V shed 3 bases, J shed 4 bases, and the junction held 3 bases outside the gene matches. Looked up from germline, CDR1 is SGHRS and CDR2 is YFSETQ. This sample was included in a study of blood T cell repertoires in COVID-19. As for the study in general: Researchers got acute and convalescent COVID-19 samples from the United States, Italy and Spain. The analysed material was cDNA or gDNA that came from T cells, B-cell-depleted T cells, or PBMCs.

Authors' data handling: Amplified reference gene primers provided the basis for estimating nucleated cell counts. Sequencing used immunoSEQ multiplex PCR; TCRdb keeps in-frame clones, though not all of them. That table is the source of V, J and clone size, and D and trimming were worked out from the DNA. Here the sample spans about 130,000 clones, about 83% being singletons. The rearrangement links TRBV5-1 to TRBJ1-3; 8 bases match TRBD1. Input material: peripheral blood. The TCR sequence derives from a man in his forties or fifties with active or convalescent COVID-19. DNA of the CDR3: TGCGCCAGCAGCTCGACAGGGGTCGGAAACACCATATATTTT. Translated: CASSSTGVGNTIYF.